The clone carrying this T cell receptor (beta chain) turned up a few times. What it binds is unknown. The data were taken from a study of T-cell memory formation after mild COVID-19. The study's findings and limits: Several responding clones turned up in pre-infection memory, indicating that cross-reactive memory may have taken part. The authors did not confirm SARS-CoV-2 specificity of second-wave clones peaking day 37.

CDR1 MGHRA and CDR2 YSYEKL come from the germline V gene. Trimming pared 3 bases from V and 2 bases from J, leaving 12 bases between. This CDR3 contains 15 residues. TCRdb processed the 5' RACE reads anew with MiXCR; each CDR3 protein has one entry. The sample carries 350,000 or so distinct CDR3 sequences, about 21% recorded once. Material for sequencing was PBMCs or a T cell subset sorted from them (not recorded which). This receptor was identified in an adult woman who had mild COVID-19 (a few samples of this study predate the infection). Cell type and time point are not known. The chain employs TRBV4-1 and TRBJ2-3; perhaps D is TRBD1 or TRBD2 (6 bases each). The chain's CDR3 is CASSQGGAVTDTQYF. The CDR3 region has the DNA TGCGCCAGCAGCCAGGGGGGCGCGGTCACAGATACGCAGTATTTT.